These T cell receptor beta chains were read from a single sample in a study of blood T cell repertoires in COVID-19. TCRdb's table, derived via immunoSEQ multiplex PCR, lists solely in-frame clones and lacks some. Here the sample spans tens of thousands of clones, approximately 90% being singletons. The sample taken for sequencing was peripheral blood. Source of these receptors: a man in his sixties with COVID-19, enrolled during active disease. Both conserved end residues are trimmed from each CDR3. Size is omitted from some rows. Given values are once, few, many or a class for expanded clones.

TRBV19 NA ASSELLTKSGYEQY
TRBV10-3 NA AISRGWGGDTDTQY
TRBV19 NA ASSIWWEETKNIQY
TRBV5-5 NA ASSAGQFNEKLF
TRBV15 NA ATSEGTGAAEAF
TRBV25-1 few ASSLQGLGGYT
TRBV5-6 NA ASSLGTGDNSPLH
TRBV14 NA ASSQEGARYTGELF
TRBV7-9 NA ASSLPGQGQPQH
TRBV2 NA ASSGARVKETQY
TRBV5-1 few ASSLGGSGYNEQF
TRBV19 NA ASSMGIRDRGQHEQF
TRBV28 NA AGKDRANSPLH
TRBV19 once ASSIEARGSQPQH
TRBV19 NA ASSSGGRTETQY
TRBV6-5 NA ASSPQGAVAEQY
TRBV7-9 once ASSLVFDSGSEAF
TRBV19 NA ASSTDRSYGYT
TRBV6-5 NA ASSSRNSGNTIY
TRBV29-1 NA SVIDTFRYEQY
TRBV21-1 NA ASSKTSGRYHSYNEQF
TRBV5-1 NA ASRETVTDTQY
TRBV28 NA ASRGSPGQGNEKLF
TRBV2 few ASSAGTDTEAF